The sample holds many counts of the clone carrying this T cell receptor (beta chain). TCRdb reprocessed the RT-PCR reads via MiXCR and lists one record per CDR3 protein. The sample has fewer than 800,000 distinct CDR3 sequences; 14% are singletons. V lost 0 bases, J lost 2 bases, and 4 bases stayed unmatched. Germline V gives CDR1 SGHRS, CDR2 YFSETQ. The CDR3 consists of 17 residues. The sequenced material came from memory CD4+ T cells from blood. The receptor comes from a female donor in good health, serving as a healthy control. V usage is TRBV5-1 and J usage is TRBJ2-3; the match to TRBD2 covers 12 bases. Written as DNA, the CDR3 is TGCGCCAGCAGCTTGGGGACTAGCGGGACCCCCACAGATACGCAGTATTTT. Translated: CASSLGTSGTPTDTQYF.